This T cell receptor (beta chain) was obtained from a study of T cells expressing NK-cell markers. Broader study findings: Dominant NKG2C+ clonotypes in roughly 6 donors made up roughly 1.0-7.0% of CD8+ T cells.

Libraries used 5'RACE template switching adding universal primer site and UMIs. From the 5' RACE reads, TCRdb lists one entry per CDR3 protein and no DNA. This sample's table reports approximately 110,000 distinct CDR3 sequences. For this clonotype: Its matching antigen is unknown.

CDR1 SQVTM and CDR2 ANQGSEA come from the germline V gene. The CDR3 is 12 residues long. This receptor was identified in a woman between 18 and 70 years old in good health. Sequenced material: blood T cells: a sorted CD56 or NKG2C T cell subset, CD4+ or CD8+ T cells, or bulk PBMC T cells (not recorded which). This chain joins TRBV29-1 and TRBJ1-1. CDR3 sequence: CSVRPLATEAFF.